This TCR beta chain was documented in a study of blood T cell repertoires in COVID-19. Study background: Specimens from acute and convalescent COVID-19 originated in the United States, Italy and Spain. Sources were T cells, B-cell-depleted T cells, or PBMCs; the material itself was cDNA or gDNA.

Authors' analysis steps: Amplification from reference gene primers served as the basis for estimated nucleated cell counts. Using immunoSEQ multiplex PCR, the repertoire was profiled, and TCRdb retains in-frame clones only, with some absent. V and J calls and clone size come straight from that table; D and trimming were deduced from the DNA. This sample has 250,000 to 350,000 clones, with around 89% found just once. V lost 3 bases and J lost 6; bases outside the gene matches: 12. The CDR3 spans 16 residues. The germline CDR1 and CDR2 sequences are KGHSH and LQKENI. This sequence originates from a woman in her fifties or sixties with acute or convalescent COVID-19. The rearrangement joins TRBV18 to TRBJ1-2, with TRBD1 matching 8 bases. Input material: peripheral blood. The CDR3 bases are TGTGCCAGCTCACCGGGGGGGACAGGTAGTCTGAATGGCTACACCTTC. Translation: CASSPGGTGSLNGYTF. Supplemented by reference TRBV18 and TRBJ1-2, the full variable domain reads NAGVMQNPRHLVRRRGQEARLRCSPMKGHSHVYWYRQLPEEGLKFMVYLQKENIIDESGMPKERFSAEFPKEGPSILRIQQVVRGDSAAYFCASSPGGTGSLNGYTFGSGTRLTVV.